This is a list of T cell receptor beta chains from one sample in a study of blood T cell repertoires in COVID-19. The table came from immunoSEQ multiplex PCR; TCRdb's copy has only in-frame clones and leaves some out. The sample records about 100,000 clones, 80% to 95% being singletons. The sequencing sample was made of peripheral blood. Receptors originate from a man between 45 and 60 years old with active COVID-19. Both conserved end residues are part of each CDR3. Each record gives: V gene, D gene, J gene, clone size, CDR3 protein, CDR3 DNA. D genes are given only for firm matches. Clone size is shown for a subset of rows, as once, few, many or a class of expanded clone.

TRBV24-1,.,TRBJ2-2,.,CATSDPNTGELFF,TGTGCCACCAGTGATCCAAATACCGGGGAGCTGTTTTTT
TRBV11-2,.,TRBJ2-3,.,CASSLRVRVTDTQYF,TGTGCCAGCAGCCTACGGGTCAGGGTCACAGATACGCAGTATTTT
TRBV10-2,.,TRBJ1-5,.,CASSELGIGGGNVQPQHF,TGCGCCAGCAGTGAGTTGGGCATAGGTGGGGGGAATGTACAGCCCCAGCATTTT
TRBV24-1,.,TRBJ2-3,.,CATSDPMGADTQYF,TGTGCCACCAGTGATCCGATGGGAGCAGATACGCAGTATTTT
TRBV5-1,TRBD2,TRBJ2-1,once,CASSSLIARETREQFF,TGCGCCAGCAGCTCTCTTATCGCGCGGGAGACTCGGGAGCAGTTCTTC
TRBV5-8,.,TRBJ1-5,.,CASSGSRVTGTNQPQHF,TGTGCCAGCAGCGGATCGCGTGTGACGGGTACCAATCAGCCCCAGCATTTT
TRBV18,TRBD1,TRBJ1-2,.,CASSPGTANYGYTF,TGTGCCAGCTCACCCGGGACAGCTAACTATGGCTACACCTTC
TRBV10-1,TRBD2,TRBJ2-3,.,CASSVGLAGFTDTQYF,TGCGCCAGCAGTGTTGGACTAGCGGGATTCACAGATACGCAGTATTTT
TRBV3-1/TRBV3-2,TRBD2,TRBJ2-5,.,CASSRGRGGRGETQYF,TGTGCCAGCAGCCGCGGTAGGGGCGGGAGAGGGGAGACCCAGTACTTC
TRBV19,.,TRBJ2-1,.,CASSTRDTGAEQFF,TGTGCCAGTAGTACCCGGGACACTGGGGCTGAGCAGTTCTTC
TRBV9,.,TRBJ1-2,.,CASSRSGSTEGYTF,TGTGCCAGCAGCAGATCCGGGTCTACGGAGGGCTACACCTTC
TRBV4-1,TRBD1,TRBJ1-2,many,CASSRTRDRRVSDGYTF,TGCGCCAGCAGCCGGACCCGGGACAGACGAGTTTCGGATGGCTACACCTTC
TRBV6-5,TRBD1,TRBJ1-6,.,CAGGRQGSSPLHF,TGTGCCGGGGGAAGACAGGGGTCTTCACCCCTCCACTTT
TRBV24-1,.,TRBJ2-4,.,CATAQGNENIQYF,TGTGCCACCGCACAGGGTAATGAAAACATTCAGTACTTC
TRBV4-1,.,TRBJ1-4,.,CASSQNRVTNEKLFF,TGCGCCAGCAGCCAAAACAGGGTTACTAATGAAAAACTGTTTTTT
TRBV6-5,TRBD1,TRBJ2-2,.,CASSPQGRRTGELFF,TGTGCCAGCAGTCCACAGGGGCGGAGGACCGGGGAGCTGTTTTTT
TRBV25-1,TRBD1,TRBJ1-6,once,CASSDRGRNSPLHF,TGTGCCAGCAGTGACAGGGGGCGAAATTCACCCCTCCACTTT
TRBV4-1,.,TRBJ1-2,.,CASSQVLTARDYGYTF,TGCGCCAGCAGCCAAGTCCTTACAGCTCGCGACTATGGCTACACCTTC
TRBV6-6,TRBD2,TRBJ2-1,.,CASSYGLAAYNEQFF,TGTGCCAGCAGTTATGGACTAGCGGCTTACAATGAGCAGTTCTTC
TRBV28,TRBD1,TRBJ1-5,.,CASKQGGNQPQHF,TGTGCCAGCAAACAGGGGGGCAATCAGCCCCAGCATTTT
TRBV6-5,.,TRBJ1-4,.,CASSPVPRRGEKLFF,TGTGCCAGCAGCCCCGTCCCTCGGAGGGGCGAAAAACTGTTTTTT
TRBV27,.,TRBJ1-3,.,CASSSLRTGGNTIYF,TGTGCCAGCAGTTCGCTAAGAACGGGTGGAAACACCATATATTTT
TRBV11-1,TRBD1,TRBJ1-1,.,CASSLGTGATEAFF,TGTGCCAGCAGCTTAGGGACAGGGGCCACTGAAGCTTTCTTT
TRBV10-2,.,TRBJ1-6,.,CASSESDGRSPLHF,TGCGCCAGCAGTGAGTCGGATGGGCGTTCACCCCTCCACTTT
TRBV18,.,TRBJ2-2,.,CASSLQDPANTGELFF,TGTGCCAGCTCACTGCAGGATCCCGCGAACACCGGGGAGCTGTTTTTT
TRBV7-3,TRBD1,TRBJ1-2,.,CASSPDRESGYTF,TGTGCCAGCAGCCCGGACAGGGAATCCGGCTACACCTTC
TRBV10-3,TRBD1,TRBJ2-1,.,CAIGQGLNEQFF,TGTGCCATCGGACAGGGTTTGAATGAGCAGTTCTTC
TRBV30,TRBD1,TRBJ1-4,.,CAWSPFTTGGEKLFF,TGTGCCTGGAGCCCCTTTACGACAGGGGGTGAAAAACTGTTTTTT
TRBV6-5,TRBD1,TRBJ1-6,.,CASSSHSRGSLHF,TGTGCCAGCAGCAGTCATTCCAGGGGGTCCCTCCACTTT
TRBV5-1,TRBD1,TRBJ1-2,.,CASSLSGQGNYGYTF,TGCGCCAGCAGCTTGTCGGGACAGGGTAACTATGGCTACACCTTC
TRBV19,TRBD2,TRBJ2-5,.,CASSIWRGGSRETQYF,TGTGCCAGTAGTATATGGCGGGGGGGATCTAGAGAGACCCAGTACTTC
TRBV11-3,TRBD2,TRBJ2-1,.,CASSRSLLAQSYNEQFF,TGTGCCAGCAGCCGGAGTTTACTAGCGCAATCCTACAATGAGCAGTTCTTC
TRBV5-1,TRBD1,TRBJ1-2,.,CASSLAGQGADGYTF,TGCGCCAGCAGCTTGGCCGGACAGGGGGCGGACGGCTACACCTTC
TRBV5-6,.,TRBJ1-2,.,CASSLGGRVNYGYTF,TGTGCCAGCAGCTTAGGCGGCAGGGTAAACTATGGCTACACCTTC
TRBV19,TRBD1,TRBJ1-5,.,CASSDRDGQPQHF,TGTGCCAGTTCTGACAGGGACGGTCAGCCCCAGCATTTT
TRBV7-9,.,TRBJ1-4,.,CASSFGGEKLFF,TGTGCCAGCAGTTTCGGGGGGGAAAAACTGTTTTTT
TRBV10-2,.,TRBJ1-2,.,CASSESGLYGYTF,TGCGCCAGCAGTGAAAGTGGGCTGTATGGCTACACCTTC
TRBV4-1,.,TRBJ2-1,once,CASSPVTPPSEQFF,TGCGCCAGCAGCCCTGTAACTCCACCCTCGGAGCAGTTCTTC
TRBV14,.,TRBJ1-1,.,CASSLRQGGHTEAFF,TGTGCCAGCAGCCTTCGGCAGGGAGGTCACACTGAAGCTTTCTTT
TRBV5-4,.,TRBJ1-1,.,CASSLTGGGANTEAFF,TGTGCCAGCAGCTTGACAGGTGGTGGGGCGAACACTGAAGCTTTCTTT
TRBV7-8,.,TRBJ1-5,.,CASSEGARASNQPQHF,TGTGCCAGCAGCGAAGGGGCCAGGGCCAGCAATCAGCCCCAGCATTTT
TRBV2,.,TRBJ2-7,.,CASQPPRPGEQYF,TGTGCCAGCCAACCCCCCAGACCGGGCGAGCAGTACTTC